One and the same sample provided the 29 T cell receptor beta chains below, sequenced in a study of blood T cells in healthy people across ages. Alongside a J-beta primer mix, a sample-barcoded 5' primer served in a second PCR lasting about 7 to 12 cycles. TCRdb re-analysed the 5' RACE reads in MiXCR, keeping a single row per CDR3 protein. This table holds roughly 800,000 distinct CDR3 sequences, more than 25% found once. This same sample was also part of a study on T cells of mothers and their children.

Sequencing used blood. The receptor set was obtained from a boy aged 5-17 years in good health.

Only a few counts were recorded for this clonotype. The gene calls are TRBV5-1 and TRBJ2-5; 9 bases map to TRBD1. Germline-derived CDR1 and CDR2 are SGHRS and YFSETQ. The CDR3 consists of 17 residues. V was pared by 0 bases and J by 0 bases, with 6 bases of the junction left unmatched. The CDR3 here is CASSLGGTGLYQETQYF. DNA for the CDR3: TGCGCCAGCAGCTTGGGAGGGACAGGGCTGTACCAAGAGACCCAGTACTTC. The full variable domain, in which reference TRBV5-1 and TRBJ2-5 provide the parts outside the CDR3, is KAGVTQTPRYLIKTRGQQVTLSCSPISGHRSVSWYQQTPGQGLQFLFEYFSETQRNKGNFPGRFSGRQFSNSRSEMNVSTLELGDSALYLCASSLGGTGLYQETQYFGPGTRLLVL.

This clonotype has only a few counts. The V gene is TRBV12-3 or TRBV12-4, the J gene TRBJ2-2, with a tentative D call TRBD2 (7 bases). The CDR3 loop spans 17 amino acids. V shed 5 bases and J shed 1 base, with 17 bases lying between them. DNA for the CDR3: TGTGCCAGCAGTACCGTGGGGGGGCTGGAGAACACCGGGGAGCTGTTTTTT. Translated: CASSTVGGLENTGELFF.

In this sample, this clonotype turned up a few times. The gene calls are TRBV7-2 and TRBJ1-2; 7 bases map to TRBD1. The V and J ends lost 2 bases and 4 bases, in that order; junction bases with no gene match: 7. The CDR3 is made up of 15 amino acids. Germline loops: CDR1 SGHTA, CDR2 FQGNSA. CDR3 region: CASSLSPGTAYGYTF. CDR3 bases: TGTGCCAGCAGCTTAAGTCCCGGGACAGCCTATGGCTACACCTTC.

The chain joins TRBV24-1 to TRBJ2-5, with 9 bases aligning to TRBD2. This CDR3 is 15 amino acids long. Trimming removed 6 bases from V and 3 bases from J; junction bases left unmatched: 7. Germline assignment: CDR1 KGHDR and CDR2 SFDVKD. CDR3 coding DNA: TGTGCCACCAGTACCTCTAGCGGGGCCAAAGAGACCCAGTACTTC. It encodes CATSTSSGAKETQYF.

The J gene is TRBJ2-1, the V gene TRBV20-1; TRBD1 matches at 12 bases. The CDR3 runs to 14 residues. Germline V gene lookup returns CDR1 DFQATT and CDR2 SNEGSKA (reference sequence). V was pared by 5 bases and J by 8 bases, with 7 bases of the junction left unmatched. DNA of the CDR3: TGCAGTGCTGACTCCGGGACAGGGGGCTATGAGCAGTTCTTC. Its protein is CSADSGTGGYEQFF.

The sample holds a few counts of this clonotype. This sequence joins TRBV4-1 and TRBJ1-4, with TRBD1 matching 9 bases. Per the germline V gene, CDR1 is MGHRA and CDR2 is YSYEKL. With 4 bases clipped from V and 6 bases from J, the junction kept 3 bases outside the gene matches. The CDR3 spans 14 residues. CDR3 sequence (DNA): TGCGCCAGCAGCCCGGGACAGGGTCATGAAAAACTGTTTTTT. It yields the protein CASSPGQGHEKLFF.

This clonotype was counted between two and nine times. The CDR3: CSVGQSQETQYF. The CDR3 DNA reads TGCAGCGTCGGACAGTCCCAAGAGACCCAGTACTTC. The V gene is TRBV29-1, the J gene TRBJ2-5, with a tentative D call TRBD1 (6 bases). Germline-derived CDR1 and CDR2 are SQVTM and ANQGSEA. There are 12 residues in the CDR3. Trimming pared 6 bases from V and 1 base from J, leaving 9 bases between.

The chain carries TRBV29-1 and TRBJ1-1; D is ambiguous. The CDR3 spans 13 residues. V shed 4 bases and J shed 0 bases, with 9 bases lying between them. Germline CDR1 SQVTM, CDR2 ANQGSEA. The CDR3: CSVAPGVNTEAFF. Written as DNA, the CDR3 is TGCAGCGTTGCACCCGGGGTGAACACTGAAGCTTTCTTT.

The chain carries TRBV10-3 and TRBJ2-5, with a weak D call TRBD2 (5 bases). The CDR3 spans 15 residues. Trimming stripped 4 bases from V and 5 bases from J, with 17 bases between. Germline V lookup: CDR1 ENHRY, CDR2 SYGVKD. This CDR3 is CAISVRDGGLETQYF. In DNA form, the CDR3 reads TGTGCCATCAGTGTTCGAGACGGCGGGTTGGAGACCCAGTACTTC.

This clonotype has only a few counts. This sequence joins TRBV6-5 and TRBJ1-3, with D maybe TRBD1 (6 bases). The CDR3 contains 15 residues. Per germline, CDR1 MNHEY and CDR2 SVGAGI. The V gene lost 5 bases and the J gene lost 1 base, with 12 bases spanning the gap. The CDR3 nucleotides are TGTGCCAGCAGTACGACAGGCCTTTCTGGAAACACCATATATTTT. Amino acids: CASSTTGLSGNTIYF.

This clonotype was seen ten or more times. V and J are TRBV3-1 and TRBJ2-7, with a tentative D call TRBD1 (6 bases). V lost 3 bases, J lost 2 bases, and 20 bases lay in between. The CDR3 consists of 17 residues. CDR1 is LGHDT and CDR2 is YNNKEL in the germline V gene (reference sequence). The CDR3 DNA sequence: TGTGCCAGCAGCCAGGGCCCCCCCTCCGGGACACCCTACGAGCAGTACTTC. It yields the protein CASSQGPPSGTPYEQYF.

In its sample, this clonotype was seen a few times. V is TRBV7-9 and J is TRBJ1-1; no clear D gene. Germline assignment: CDR1 SEHNR and CDR2 FQNEAQ (reference sequence). This CDR3 region has 14 residues. Deletions cut 2 bases from V and 0 bases from J, with 7 bases between. CDR3 amino acids: CASSLIIMNTEAFF. The CDR3 DNA reads TGTGCCAGCAGCTTAATCATTATGAACACTGAAGCTTTCTTT.

This clonotype was seen a handful of times. The rearrangement links TRBV11-2 to TRBJ1-5; 8 positions match TRBD1. The V segment lost 5 bases and the J segment 6 bases; nucleotides outside the gene matches: 3. Germline CDR1 SGHAT, CDR2 FQNNGV. The CDR3 has 13 amino acids. The CDR3 loop reads CASSDTGGQPQHF. The CDR3, as DNA: TGTGCCAGCAGCGATACAGGGGGTCAGCCCCAGCATTTT.

The chain joins TRBV11-2 to TRBJ1-2; tentatively, D is TRBD1 (5 bases). The CDR3 consists of 16 residues. Trimming removed 1 base at V and 3 bases at J, with 15 bases between. Germline CDR1 and CDR2: SGHAT and FQNNGV. The CDR3 spells CASSLVVTGGDYGYTF. Written as DNA, the CDR3 is TGTGCCAGCAGCTTAGTGGTCACAGGCGGGGACTATGGCTACACCTTC.

J is TRBJ1-2 and V is TRBV13; no reliable D call. The germline V gene has CDR1 PRHDT and CDR2 FYEKMQ (reference sequence). The CDR3 covers 15 residues. Trimming cost V 0 bases and J 4 bases, with 12 bases left between them. In DNA form, the CDR3 reads TGTGCCAGCAGCTTAGGAAACAGTCGGATCTATGGCTACACCTTC. As protein: CASSLGNSRIYGYTF.

The chain is built from TRBV12-3 or TRBV12-4 and TRBJ2-5; 9 nucleotides line up with TRBD2. The last part of the DNA fits TRBJ2-1 better; the J call may be wrong. The CDR3 length is 18 residues. The CDR3 reads CASSPRVAGAYSYNEQFF. In DNA form, the CDR3 reads TGTGCCAGCAGTCCCCGCGTAGCGGGGGCCTACTCCTACAATGAGCAGTTCTTC.

This chain joins TRBV5-5 and TRBJ1-4; weak D call: TRBD1 (6 bases). In germline, CDR1 is SGHKS, CDR2 YYEKEE (reference sequence). CDR3 length: 16 residues. V dropped 3 bases and J dropped 2 bases, with 14 bases sitting between them. CDR3 in DNA: TGTGCCAGCAGCTACGGACCTGGGGGCACTAATGAAAAACTGTTTTTT. Protein product: CASSYGPGGTNEKLFF.

V is TRBV11-2 and J is TRBJ2-5, with a possible D match to TRBD2 (6 bases). Germline V gene lookup returns CDR1 SGHAT and CDR2 FQNNGV. Trimming cost V 4 bases and J 5 bases, with 11 bases left between them. The CDR3 covers 13 residues. This CDR3 reads CASSWRVGETQYF. CDR3 DNA: TGTGCCAGCAGCTGGAGGGTGGGGGAGACCCAGTACTTC.

The rearrangement uses TRBV5-1 and TRBJ1-1; maybe TRBD1 (5 bases). The CDR3 sequence is 14 residues long. The V end was cut by 4 bases, the J end by 4 bases, with 14 bases between. Germline V gene lookup returns CDR1 SGHRS and CDR2 YFSETQ. The CDR3 DNA reads TGCGCCAGCAGCCTCCGGGGCCTGAGCACTGAAGCTTTCTTT. Translating gives CASSLRGLSTEAFF.

This clonotype was counted only a few times. The chain links TRBV2 to TRBJ2-7; D may be TRBD1 (6 bases). Per the germline V gene, CDR1 is SNHLY and CDR2 is FYNNEI. CDR3 length: 12 residues. The V end was cut by 3 bases, the J end by 5 bases, with 8 bases between. The CDR3 DNA reads TGTGCCAGCAGTGATTCAGGGGACGAGCAGTACTTC. It yields the protein CASSDSGDEQYF.

This clonotype came up a few times. V and J are TRBV7-8 and TRBJ1-2; perhaps TRBD1 as D (6 bases). V was pared by 2 bases and J by 6 bases, with 13 bases between. Germline CDR1 reads SGHVS; CDR2 reads FQNEAQ. The CDR3 length is 14 residues. In DNA form, the CDR3 reads TGTGCCAGCAGCTTAAGGGGGAATATCGATGGCTACACCTTC. Protein product: CASSLRGNIDGYTF.

The CDR3 sequence is CASSEKENTEAFF. CDR3 nucleotides: TGCGCCAGCAGTGAGAAAGAGAACACTGAAGCTTTCTTT. The V gene is TRBV10-1, the J gene TRBJ1-1; D is unresolved. Germline CDR1 and CDR2: WNHNN and SYGVQD (reference sequence). V was clipped by 2 bases and J by 1 base, with 5 bases between them. The CDR3 is 13 amino acids.

This sequence joins TRBV7-6 and TRBJ2-1, with TRBD2 matching over 11 bases. With V trimmed by 8 bases and J by 6 bases, 9 bases remained unmatched. Germline-derived CDR1 and CDR2 are SGHVS and FNYEAQ. The CDR3 is 15 residues long. CDR3 nucleotide sequence: TGTGCCAGCGACTGGGGACTAGCGGACACCAATGAGCAGTTCTTC. Encoded protein: CASDWGLADTNEQFF. Looking up the rest from reference TRBV7-6 and TRBJ2-1 gives the full variable domain: GAGVSQSPRYKVTKRGQDVALRCDPISGHVSLYWYRQALGQGPEFLTYFNYEAQQDKSGLPNDRFSAERPEGSISTLTIQRTEQRDSAMYRCASDWGLADTNEQFFGPGTRLTVL.

The chain is built from TRBV28 and TRBJ2-5, with a weak D call TRBD2 (6 bases). TRBJ2-7 explains the end of the DNA better; the J call may be wrong. CDR3 length: 15 amino acids. Germline assignment: CDR1 MDHEN and CDR2 SYDVKM. The CDR3 loop reads CASSFLGRTTYEQYF. As DNA, the CDR3 is TGTGCCAGCAGTTTTCTGGGGAGGACGACCTACGAGCAGTACTTC.

V and J are TRBV20-1 and TRBJ1-5; D is unclear. With 6 bases removed from V and 6 bases from J, the gap between germline ends came to 15 bases. The CDR3 loop spans 13 amino acids. Germline CDR1 reads DFQATT; CDR2 reads SNEGSKA (reference sequence). The CDR3 reads CSATRLSSQPQHF. CDR3 DNA sequence: TGCAGTGCGACAAGGCTATCCAGTCAGCCCCAGCATTTT.

This clonotype was counted only a few times. An end of the junction does not agree with germline; a read error may underlie this. The V gene is TRBV3-1, the J gene TRBJ2-7; D is unclear. The CDR3 consists of 16 residues. Germline-derived CDR1 and CDR2 are LGHDT and YNNKEL (reference sequence). DNA for the CDR3: TGTGCCAGCAGCCCTTCTCTCCGCGGCAGATCCTACGAGCAGTGCTTC. Translation: CASSPSLRGRSYEQCF.

This clonotype showed up just a few times. This chain links TRBV7-2 with TRBJ2-5; 8 nucleotides align to TRBD2. This CDR3 is built from 15 residues. Germline V gene sequence: CDR1 SGHTA, CDR2 FQGNSA. V was pared by 4 bases and J by 4 bases, with 8 bases of the junction left unmatched. The CDR3 reads CASSSGGVRPETQYF. The CDR3 bases are TGTGCCAGCAGCTCCGGGGGGGTGCGACCAGAGACCCAGTACTTC.

On this clonotype: A much more abundant neighbour one base away suggests this may be a read error. The V call is TRBV28, the J call TRBJ1-2, with D perhaps matching TRBD1 (5 bases). Germline-derived CDR1 and CDR2 are MDHEN and SYDVKM. The CDR3 consists of 12 residues. Trimming left V 6 bases short and J 8 bases short, with 13 bases between. CDR3 in amino acids: CASRPGRDGYTF. In nucleotides, the CDR3 is TGTGCCAGCAGACCCGGCAGGGACGGCTACACCTTC.

This clonotype was observed at least ten times. The chain recombines TRBV27 with TRBJ1-2; 10 positions agree with TRBD1. This CDR3 has 14 residues. The germline gives CDR1 MNHEY, CDR2 SMNVEV (reference sequence). With 7 bases clipped from V and 8 bases from J, the junction kept 10 bases outside the gene matches. The CDR3 loop reads CASKQGQGMGGYTF. For the CDR3, the DNA is TGTGCCAGCAAGCAGGGACAGGGGATGGGCGGCTACACCTTC.